This entry lists 26 T cell receptor beta chains sequenced from one sample in a study of cytomegalovirus exposure and HLA in healthy donors. The PCR contained 60 Vbeta and 13 Jbeta primers. Clones were read by immunoSEQ multiplex PCR, and TCRdb kept only the in-frame ones, dropping some. The table records 150,000 to 200,000 clones, roughly four fifths of them present only once. Sequenced: PBMCs. The receptors were sampled from a man in his sixties in good health and CMV-seronegative.

The rearrangement uses TRBV7-8 and TRBJ2-3; D gene unclear. The CDR3 loop spans 14 amino acids. Trimming took 1 base from V and 2 from J, leaving 7 bases between them. Germline CDR1 is SGHVS and CDR2 is FQNEAQ. The CDR3 protein is CASSLDSTTDTQYF. The CDR3 nucleotides are TGTGCCAGCAGCTTAGACAGTACCACAGATACGCAGTATTTT.

The chain employs TRBV7-2 and TRBJ2-3, with 11 positions matching TRBD2. The V segment lost 1 base and the J segment 4 bases; nucleotides outside the gene matches: 10. Germline assignment: CDR1 SGHTA and CDR2 FQGNSA. The CDR3 totals 18 residues. The CDR3 sequence is CASSLESTSGGWADTQYF. DNA for the CDR3: TGTGCCAGCAGCTTAGAAAGCACTAGCGGGGGTTGGGCAGATACGCAGTATTTT. The entire variable domain, with the rest obtained from reference TRBV7-2 and TRBJ2-3, is as follows: GAGVSQSPSNKVTEKGKDVELRCDPISGHTALYWYRQSLGQGLEFLIYFQGNSAPDKSGLPSDRFSAERTGGSVSTLTIQRTQQEDSAVYLCASSLESTSGGWADTQYFGPGTRLTVL.

The chain employs TRBV18 and TRBJ1-1; 7 positions match TRBD1. Germline V gene data show CDR1 as KGHSH and CDR2 as LQKENI. The J segment lost 4 bases and the V segment lost 4 bases, leaving 12 bases of the junction unmatched. The CDR3 covers 16 residues. The DNA of the CDR3 is TGTGCCAGCTCACTGGGACAGAGGATCTCGGGCACTGAAGCTTTCTTT. Translation: CASSLGQRISGTEAFF.

The genes are TRBV6-6 and TRBJ2-7; a weak D match, TRBD1 (5 bases). Germline CDR1 reads MNHNY; CDR2 reads SVGAGI (reference sequence). V lost 4 bases and J lost 3, with 13 bases in between. CDR3 length: 14 residues. CDR3 in DNA: TGTGCCAGCAGTTTTTCGACAGACTTCTACGAGCAGTACTTC. It translates to CASSFSTDFYEQYF.

This clone was recorded only once. V gene TRBV11-2 combines with J gene TRBJ2-7; TRBD1 is a possible D gene (5 bases). There are 14 residues in the CDR3. The germline V and J ends were trimmed by 5 bases and 2 bases, with 13 bases remaining between them. Germline loops: CDR1 SGHAT, CDR2 FQNNGV. The CDR3 region is CASSPPRVAYEQYF. CDR3 sequence (DNA): TGTGCCAGCAGCCCCCCCAGGGTGGCCTACGAGCAGTACTTC.

The gene calls are TRBV7-2 and TRBJ2-5; 8 bases are a match to TRBD1. CDR1 is SGHTA and CDR2 is FQGNSA in the germline V gene. CDR3 length: 14 amino acids. V shed 3 bases, J shed 4 bases, and the junction held 4 bases outside the gene matches. The CDR3 DNA reads as TGTGCCAGCAGCTTTACCACAGGGGGAGAGACCCAGTACTTC. It specifies CASSFTTGGETQYF.

J is TRBJ2-3 and V is TRBV7-2, with TRBD2 matching 10 bases. Germline trimming cut 5 bases from V and 5 bases from J; bases unmatched to any gene: 10. The CDR3 has 16 amino acids. CDR1 and CDR2 from the germline V gene are SGHTA and FQGNSA. CDR3 bases: TGTGCCAGCAGCCGCGGAGCGGGAGGGCCAAGAGATACGCAGTATTTT. Its protein is CASSRGAGGPRDTQYF.

About this clone: The junction departs from germline at one end; a sequencing error may be responsible. The chain employs TRBV6-1 and TRBJ2-7; 8 bases fit TRBD2. This CDR3 contains 13 residues. The V gene's germline CDR1 is MNHNS and CDR2 SASEGT. CDR3 sequence reads: CATWTSHTYKQYF. DNA for the CDR3: TGTGCCACCTGGACTAGCCATACCTACAAGCAGTACTTC.

V usage is TRBV7-3 and J usage is TRBJ1-5, with D hard to call. Per the germline V gene, CDR1 is SGHTA and CDR2 is FQGTGA. The V end lost 1 base, the J end lost 0 bases, and 13 bases lay between the germline ends. The CDR3 has 17 amino acids. Written as DNA, the CDR3 is TGTGCCAGCAGCTTAATAGTGGAGCTGTATAGCAATCAGCCCCAGCATTTT. Amino acids: CASSLIVELYSNQPQHF.

The V and J genes are TRBV4-1 and TRBJ2-3; 9 nucleotides match TRBD1. J was trimmed by 3 bases and V by 1 base; bases with no gene match: 8. The CDR3 sequence is 17 residues long. Germline V gene lookup returns CDR1 MGHRA and CDR2 YSYEKL. In DNA form, the CDR3 reads TGCGCCAGCAGCCAAGTCACCGGGACAGGGCTGACAGATACGCAGTATTTT. This translates into CASSQVTGTGLTDTQYF.

V is TRBV6-5 and J is TRBJ2-7; 9 bases agree with TRBD1. The CDR3 is 15 amino acids. Germline values: CDR1 MNHEY, CDR2 SVGAGI. The junction had 5 bases not matched to a gene; V was cut back by 5 bases and J by 0 bases. CDR3 sequence reads: CASSGPGQGSYEQYF. CDR3 bases: TGTGCCAGCAGTGGGCCGGGACAGGGCTCCTACGAGCAGTACTTC.

This sequence joins TRBV10-2 and TRBJ1-5, with a possible D match to TRBD1 (6 bases). The CDR3 loop spans 16 amino acids. V lost 2 bases and J 0 bases, leaving 11 bases between the germline ends. Germline CDR1 and CDR2: WSHSY and SAAADI. The CDR3 is CASSEAPGASNQPQHF. CDR3 in DNA: TGCGCCAGCAGTGAGGCGCCAGGGGCTAGCAATCAGCCCCAGCATTTT.

The rearrangement uses TRBV10-1 and TRBJ1-1; no reliable D call. Germline CDR1 and CDR2: WNHNN and SYGVQD (reference sequence). The CDR3 runs 14 residues. V lost 3 bases to trimming and J lost 0 bases, with 8 bases between them. The chain's CDR3 is CASSDGELNTEAFF. CDR3 DNA sequence: TGCGCCAGCAGTGACGGGGAGTTGAACACTGAAGCTTTCTTT.

The chain joins TRBV4-1 to TRBJ2-6, with D perhaps TRBD1 (6 bases). This CDR3 has 15 amino acids. Germline-derived CDR1 and CDR2 are MGHRA and YSYEKL. The germline V and J ends were trimmed by 4 bases and 3 bases, with 10 bases remaining between them. CDR3 DNA sequence: TGCGCCAGCAGCCCCGACAGGAATGGGGCCAACGTCCTGACTTTC. Translation gives CASSPDRNGANVLTF.

The rearrangement uses TRBV5-4 and TRBJ2-5; D unresolved. This CDR3 is 15 amino acids long. V shed 0 bases and J shed 1 base, with 10 bases lying between them. In germline, CDR1 is SGHNT, CDR2 YYREEE (reference sequence). The CDR3, as DNA: TGTGCCAGCAGCTTGGGAAGTCCGGGCCAAGAGACCCAGTACTTC. Residues: CASSLGSPGQETQYF.

This chain joins TRBV5-1 and TRBJ2-5; 8 positions match TRBD2. Gene TRBJ2-7 matches the end of the DNA better, so the J call may be wrong. The CDR3 has 14 amino acids. Germline assignment: CDR1 SGHRS and CDR2 YFSETQ. The CDR3 DNA reads as TGCGCCAGCAGCACCCGGGAGGGCCCCTACGAGCAGTACTTC. It translates to CASSTREGPYEQYF.

V gene TRBV5-4 combines with J gene TRBJ2-7; a weak D match, TRBD1 (7 bases). Trimming stripped 2 bases from V and 5 bases from J, with 17 bases between. CDR1 is SGHNT, CDR2 YYREEE, per germline (reference sequence). The CDR3 is made up of 15 amino acids. This chain's CDR3 is CASSLSGGGPHEQYF. For the CDR3, the DNA is TGTGCCAGCAGCTTATCAGGAGGGGGCCCCCACGAGCAGTACTTC. Full variable domain (outside the CDR3, taken from reference TRBV5-4 and TRBJ2-7): ETGVTQSPTHLIKTRGQQVTLRCSSQSGHNTVSWYQQALGQGPQFIFQYYREEENGRGNFPPRFSGLQFPNYSSELNVNALELDDSALYLCASSLSGGGPHEQYFGPGTRLTVT.

The chain links TRBV6-5 to TRBJ1-2; 8 nucleotides align to TRBD1. CDR3 length equals 14 residues. Germline CDR1 is MNHEY and CDR2 is SVGAGI. J gave up 3 bases and V 5 bases, and 5 bases lay outside the gene matches. The DNA of the CDR3 is TGTGCCAGCAGTGCCGACAGGGGCGACTATGGCTACACCTTC. It specifies CASSADRGDYGYTF.

The chain employs TRBV18 and TRBJ2-5; a weak D match, TRBD1 (6 bases). Trimming stripped 8 bases from V and 5 bases from J, with 21 bases between. The CDR3 loop spans 15 amino acids. Germline V gene data show CDR1 as KGHSH and CDR2 as LQKENI. CDR3 loop: CASTTGLREGETQYF. The DNA of the CDR3 is TGTGCCAGCACGACAGGCCTCAGAGAGGGGGAGACCCAGTACTTC.

The chain uses TRBV19 and TRBJ1-2, with TRBD1 identical over 8 bases. Per germline, CDR1 LNHDA and CDR2 SQIVND (reference sequence). Trimming removed 5 bases from V and 5 bases from J; junction bases left unmatched: 4. This CDR3 spans 13 amino acids. The CDR3 loop is CASSSRTGYGYTF. CDR3 nucleotides: TGTGCCAGTAGTTCCCGGACAGGGTATGGCTACACCTTC.

The chain recombines TRBV28 with TRBJ1-2, with 7 bases aligning to TRBD1. Germline CDR1 reads MDHEN; CDR2 reads SYDVKM. There are 12 residues in the CDR3. V lost 6 bases and J lost 7; bases outside the gene matches: 5. CDR3 sequence (DNA): TGTGCCAGCAGCCAGACAGGGATTGGCTACACCTTC. Translation gives CASSQTGIGYTF.

This clone occurred a few times. V gene TRBV6-5 combines with J gene TRBJ1-6; D is possibly TRBD1 (6 bases). The germline gives CDR1 MNHEY, CDR2 SVGAGI. This CDR3 has 15 residues. V was trimmed by 0 bases and J by 9 bases, leaving 12 bases between them. In nucleotides, the CDR3 is TGTGCCAGCAGTTACTCGAACCAGGGGATTTCACCCCTCCACTTT. It is translated as CASSYSNQGISPLHF.

V is TRBV5-4 and J is TRBJ2-5; no clear D. Germline assignment: CDR1 SGHNT and CDR2 YYREEE (reference sequence). The germline V and J ends were trimmed by 4 bases and 1 base, with 11 bases remaining between them. The CDR3 has 14 residues. The CDR3 bases are TGTGCCAGCAGCCTGGACCGAGCCCAAGAGACCCAGTACTTC. Translated, it gives CASSLDRAQETQYF.

The chain employs TRBV14 and TRBJ2-3; no clear D gene. The CDR3 contains 16 residues. Trimming pared 0 bases from V and 4 bases from J, leaving 14 bases between. Germline V gene data show CDR1 as SGHDN and CDR2 as FVKESK. The CDR3, as DNA: TGTGCCAGCAGCCAAGATTTCGGGTCGGTCTCAGATACGCAGTATTTT. Translated, it gives CASSQDFGSVSDTQYF.

The V call is TRBV10-1, the J call TRBJ2-2; D is perhaps TRBD2 (5 bases). The CDR3 totals 13 residues. Germline lookup yields CDR1 WNHNN and CDR2 SYGVQD (reference sequence). Trimming removed 7 bases from V and 7 bases from J, with 13 bases in between. CDR3 bases: TGCGCCAGCATGTTGGGGAGCGGCGGGGAGCTGTTTTTT. Translation: CASMLGSGGELFF.

The V gene is TRBV9, the J gene TRBJ2-3; TRBD2 matches 9 bases. This CDR3 region has 19 residues. The germline gives CDR1 SGDLS, CDR2 YYNGEE. Trimming cost V 2 bases and J 6 bases; bases outside gene matches: 19. This CDR3 reads CASSVPQPLAGDPVDTQYF. As DNA, the CDR3 is TGTGCCAGCAGCGTCCCGCAACCATTAGCGGGAGACCCGGTGGATACGCAGTATTTT.